This TCR beta chain was profiled in a study of beta chain features in type 1 diabetes. Reverse transcribing all isolated RNA meant expressed TCRB transcripts were sequenced. Produced via immunoSEQ multiplex PCR; TCRdb's table is partial and in-frame only. The sample lists under 950,000 clones, about a sixth occurring once. The authors took one heparinised blood draw, averaging approximately 120 mL, from each donor. Each sorted population was over 98% pure. This clone was counted only a few times. Germline V gene data show CDR1 as SGHTA and CDR2 as FQGNSA. The CDR3 loop spans 12 amino acids. V lost 1 base to trimming and J lost 4 bases, with 2 bases between them.

The specimen was naive CD4+ T cells from blood. The chain has TRBV7-2 and TRBJ1-5; D call uncertain. The source is a woman aged 18-30 years in good health. The CDR3 sequence: CASSLGNQPQHF. The CDR3 nucleotides are TGTGCCAGCAGCTTAGGGAATCAGCCCCAGCATTTT.